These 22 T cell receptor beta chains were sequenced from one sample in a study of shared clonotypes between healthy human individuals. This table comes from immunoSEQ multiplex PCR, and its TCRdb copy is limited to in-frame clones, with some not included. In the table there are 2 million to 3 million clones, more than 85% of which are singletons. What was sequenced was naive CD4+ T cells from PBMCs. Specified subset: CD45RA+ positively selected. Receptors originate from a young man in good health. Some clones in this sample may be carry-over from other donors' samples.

This CDR3 is CASSFGWGSQPQHF. CDR3 nucleotide sequence: TGTGCCAGCAGTTTCGGGTGGGGATCCCAGCCCCAGCATTTT. This chain joins TRBV28 and TRBJ1-5; D ambiguous. Germline CDR1 reads MDHEN; CDR2 reads SYDVKM. V was pared by 3 bases and J by 7 bases, with 13 bases between. This CDR3 has 14 amino acids.

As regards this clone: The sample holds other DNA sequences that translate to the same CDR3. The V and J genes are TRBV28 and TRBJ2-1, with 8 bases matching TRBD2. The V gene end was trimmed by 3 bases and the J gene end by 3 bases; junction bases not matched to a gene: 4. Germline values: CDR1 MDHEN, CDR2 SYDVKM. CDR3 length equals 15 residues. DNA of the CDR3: TGTGCCAGCAGTTTGGTTAGCGGGAACTACAATGAGCAGTTCTTC. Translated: CASSLVSGNYNEQFF.

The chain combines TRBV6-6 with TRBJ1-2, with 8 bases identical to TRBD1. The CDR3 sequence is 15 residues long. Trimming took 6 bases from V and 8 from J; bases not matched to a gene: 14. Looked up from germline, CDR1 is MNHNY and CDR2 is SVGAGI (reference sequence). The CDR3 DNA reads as TGTGCCAGCAGCTTAAGGACAGGGCCACCTGAGGGCTACACCTTC. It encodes CASSLRTGPPEGYTF.

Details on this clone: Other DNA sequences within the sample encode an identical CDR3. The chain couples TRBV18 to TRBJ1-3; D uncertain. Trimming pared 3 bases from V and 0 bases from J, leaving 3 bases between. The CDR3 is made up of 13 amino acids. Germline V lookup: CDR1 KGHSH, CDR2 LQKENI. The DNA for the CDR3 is TGTGCCAGCTCACCTGGCTCTGGAAACACCATATATTTT. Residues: CASSPGSGNTIYF.

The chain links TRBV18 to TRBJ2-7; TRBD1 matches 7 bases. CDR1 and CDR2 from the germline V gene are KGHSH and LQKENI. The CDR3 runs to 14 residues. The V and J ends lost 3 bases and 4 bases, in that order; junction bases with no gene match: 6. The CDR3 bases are TGTGCCAGCTCACCTGAAGGGGGCGGGTACGAGCAGTACTTC. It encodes CASSPEGGGYEQYF.

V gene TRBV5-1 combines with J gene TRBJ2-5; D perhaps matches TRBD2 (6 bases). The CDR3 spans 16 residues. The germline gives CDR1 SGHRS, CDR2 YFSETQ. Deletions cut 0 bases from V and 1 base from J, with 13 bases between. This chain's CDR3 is CASSLAPSALQETQYF. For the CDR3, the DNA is TGCGCCAGCAGCTTGGCTCCTAGCGCCCTCCAAGAGACCCAGTACTTC.

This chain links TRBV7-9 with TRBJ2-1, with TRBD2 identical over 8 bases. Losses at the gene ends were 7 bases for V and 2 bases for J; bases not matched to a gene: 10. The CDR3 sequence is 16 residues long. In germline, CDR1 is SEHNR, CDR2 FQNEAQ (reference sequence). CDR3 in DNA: TGTGCCAGCATCGCCCAGCGGGGGTGGACCTACAATGAGCAGTTCTTC. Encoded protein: CASIAQRGWTYNEQFF.

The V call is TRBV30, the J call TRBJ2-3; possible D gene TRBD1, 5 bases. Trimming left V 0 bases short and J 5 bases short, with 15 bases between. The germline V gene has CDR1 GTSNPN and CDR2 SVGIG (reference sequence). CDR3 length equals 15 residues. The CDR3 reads CAWSVGQGSRDTQYF. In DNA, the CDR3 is TGTGCCTGGAGTGTAGGGCAGGGCTCCCGAGATACGCAGTATTTT.

CDR3 in amino acids: CASSVAGGYEQYF. CDR3 nucleotides: TGCGCCAGCAGTGTAGCGGGAGGCTACGAGCAGTACTTC. The chain links TRBV10-1 to TRBJ2-5, with 10 bases that match TRBD2. The DNA end favors TRBJ2-7, so the J call may be wrong. Looked up from germline, CDR1 is WNHNN and CDR2 is SYGVQD (reference sequence). This CDR3 contains 13 residues.

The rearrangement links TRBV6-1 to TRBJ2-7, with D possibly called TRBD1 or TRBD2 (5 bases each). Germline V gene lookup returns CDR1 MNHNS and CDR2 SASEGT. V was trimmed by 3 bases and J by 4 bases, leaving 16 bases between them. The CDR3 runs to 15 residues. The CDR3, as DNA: TGTGCCAGCAGTGAGGCCCCCGGGACCGAATACGAGCAGTACTTC. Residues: CASSEAPGTEYEQYF.

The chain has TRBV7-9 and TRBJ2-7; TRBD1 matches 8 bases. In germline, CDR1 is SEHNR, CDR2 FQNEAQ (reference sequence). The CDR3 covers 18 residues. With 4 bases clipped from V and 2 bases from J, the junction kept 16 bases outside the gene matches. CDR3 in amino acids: CASSSRKGRGLTAYEQYF. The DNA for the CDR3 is TGTGCCAGCAGCTCACGTAAAGGCAGGGGGCTGACTGCCTACGAGCAGTACTTC. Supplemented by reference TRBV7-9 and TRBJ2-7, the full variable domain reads DTGVSQNPRHKITKRGQNVTFRCDPISEHNRLYWYRQTLGQGPEFLTYFQNEAQLEKSRLLSDRFSAERPKGSFSTLEIQRTEQGDSAMYLCASSSRKGRGLTAYEQYFGPGTRLTVT.

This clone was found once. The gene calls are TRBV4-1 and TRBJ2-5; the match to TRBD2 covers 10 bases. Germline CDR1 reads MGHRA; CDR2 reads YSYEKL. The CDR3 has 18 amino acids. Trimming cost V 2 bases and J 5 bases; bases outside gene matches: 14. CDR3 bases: TGCGCCAGCAGCCAATCCTTCGCTAGCGGGAGTGTCCGGGAGACCCAGTACTTC. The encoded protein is CASSQSFASGSVRETQYF.

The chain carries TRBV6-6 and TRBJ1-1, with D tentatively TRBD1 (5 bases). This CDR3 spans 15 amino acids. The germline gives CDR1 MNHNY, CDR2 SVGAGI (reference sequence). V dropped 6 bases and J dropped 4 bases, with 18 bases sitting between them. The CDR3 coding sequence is TGTGCCAGCAGCCGAACCCTGGGGGGGGGCACTGAAGCTTTCTTT. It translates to CASSRTLGGGTEAFF.

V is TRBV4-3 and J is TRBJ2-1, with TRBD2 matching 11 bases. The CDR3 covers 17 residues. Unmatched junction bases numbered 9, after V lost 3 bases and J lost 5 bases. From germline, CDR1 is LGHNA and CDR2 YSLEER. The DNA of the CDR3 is TGCGCCAGCAGCCATGGGGGCACTAGCGGGAGCCACAATGAGCAGTTCTTC. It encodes CASSHGGTSGSHNEQFF.

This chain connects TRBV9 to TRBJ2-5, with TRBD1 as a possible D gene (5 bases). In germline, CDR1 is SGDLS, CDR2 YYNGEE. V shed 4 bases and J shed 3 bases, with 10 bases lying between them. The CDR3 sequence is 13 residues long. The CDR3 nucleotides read TGTGCCAGCAGCAAGCAGGGTAAAGAGACCCAGTACTTC. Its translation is CASSKQGKETQYF.

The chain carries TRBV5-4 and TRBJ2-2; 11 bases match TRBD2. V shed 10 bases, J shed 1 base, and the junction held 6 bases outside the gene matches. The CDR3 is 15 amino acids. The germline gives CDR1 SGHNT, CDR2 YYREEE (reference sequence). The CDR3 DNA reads TGTGCCGGGACCCTAGCGGGAGGGAACACCGGGGAGCTGTTTTTT. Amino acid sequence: CAGTLAGGNTGELFF.

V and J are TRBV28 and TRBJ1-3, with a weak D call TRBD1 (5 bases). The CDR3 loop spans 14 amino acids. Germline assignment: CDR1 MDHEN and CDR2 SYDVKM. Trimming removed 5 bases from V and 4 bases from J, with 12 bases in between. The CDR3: CASSPDSRGNTIYF. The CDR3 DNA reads TGTGCCAGCAGTCCCGACAGCCGCGGAAACACCATATATTTT.

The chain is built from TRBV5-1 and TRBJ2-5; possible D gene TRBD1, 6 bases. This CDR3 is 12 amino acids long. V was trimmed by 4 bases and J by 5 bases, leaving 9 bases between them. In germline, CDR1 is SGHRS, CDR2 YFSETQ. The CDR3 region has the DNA TGCGCCAGCAGCCAACAGGGCGAGACCCAGTACTTC. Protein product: CASSQQGETQYF.

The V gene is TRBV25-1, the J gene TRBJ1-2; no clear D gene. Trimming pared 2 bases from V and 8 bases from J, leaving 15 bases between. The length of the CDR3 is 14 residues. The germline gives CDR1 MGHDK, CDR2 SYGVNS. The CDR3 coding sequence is TGTGCCAGCAGTGAAGGAAGAAGTGCGGAAGGCTACACCTTC. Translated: CASSEGRSAEGYTF.

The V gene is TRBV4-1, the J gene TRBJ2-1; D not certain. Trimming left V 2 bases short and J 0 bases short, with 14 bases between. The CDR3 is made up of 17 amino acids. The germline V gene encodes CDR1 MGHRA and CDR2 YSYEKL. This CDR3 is CASSQPHTESSYNEQFF. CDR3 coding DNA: TGCGCCAGCAGCCAACCTCACACCGAGAGCTCCTACAATGAGCAGTTCTTC.

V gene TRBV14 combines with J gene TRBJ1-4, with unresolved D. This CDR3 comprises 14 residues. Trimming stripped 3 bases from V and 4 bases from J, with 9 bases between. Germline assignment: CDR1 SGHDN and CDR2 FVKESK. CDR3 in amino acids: CASSQRRFNEKLFF. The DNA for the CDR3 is TGTGCCAGCAGCCAGAGAAGATTTAATGAAAAACTGTTTTTT.

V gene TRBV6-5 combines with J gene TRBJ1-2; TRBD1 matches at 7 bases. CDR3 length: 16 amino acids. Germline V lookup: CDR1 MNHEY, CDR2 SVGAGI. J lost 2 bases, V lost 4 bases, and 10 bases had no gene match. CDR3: CASSSRTGPRNYGYTF. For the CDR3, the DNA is TGTGCCAGCAGTTCCCGGACAGGACCCAGGAACTATGGCTACACCTTC.